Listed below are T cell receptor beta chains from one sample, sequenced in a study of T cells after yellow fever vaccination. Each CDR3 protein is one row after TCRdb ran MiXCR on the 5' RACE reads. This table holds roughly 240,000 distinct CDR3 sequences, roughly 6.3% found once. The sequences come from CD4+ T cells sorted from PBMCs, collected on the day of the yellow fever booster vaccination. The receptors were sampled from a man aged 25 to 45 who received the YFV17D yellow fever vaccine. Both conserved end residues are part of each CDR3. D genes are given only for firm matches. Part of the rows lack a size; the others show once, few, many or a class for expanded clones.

CDR3 DNA: TGTGCCAGCAGGTTTGTTAGCACAGATACGCAGTATTTT; CDR3 protein: CASRFVSTDTQYF; clone size: few; CDR3 length: 13; V gene: TRBV27; J gene: TRBJ2-3; D gene: -
CDR3 DNA: TGCAGTGCTAGTCCAAAAGGGACAGGGGAGGGCTATGGCTACACCTTC; CDR3 protein: CSASPKGTGEGYGYTF; clone size: -; CDR3 length: 16; V gene: TRBV20-1; J gene: TRBJ1-2; D gene: TRBD1
CDR3 DNA: TGTGCCACCCACCTCGCTAGCGGGTCCTCCTACAATGAGCAGTTCTTC; CDR3 protein: CATHLASGSSYNEQFF; clone size: -; CDR3 length: 16; V gene: TRBV10-3; J gene: TRBJ2-1; D gene: TRBD2
CDR3 DNA: TGCAGTGCTAGAGTTGGAGCTAGCACAGATACGCAGTATTTT; CDR3 protein: CSARVGASTDTQYF; clone size: -; CDR3 length: 14; V gene: TRBV20-1; J gene: TRBJ2-3; D gene: -
CDR3 DNA: TGCAGTGCTAGAGACCACCCGCAGCAGTTCTTC; CDR3 protein: CSARDHPQQFF; clone size: few; CDR3 length: 11; V gene: TRBV20-1; J gene: TRBJ2-1; D gene: -
CDR3 DNA: TGTGCCAGCACCCCCTTCCCCGGGGAGCTGTTTTTT; CDR3 protein: CASTPFPGELFF; clone size: -; CDR3 length: 12; V gene: TRBV28; J gene: TRBJ2-2; D gene: -
CDR3 DNA: TGCAGTGCTATCTTGGATTCGGGGAACGCGGAATGGTGGAATGAGCAGTTCTTC; CDR3 protein: CSAILDSGNAEWWNEQFF; clone size: few; CDR3 length: 18; V gene: TRBV20-1; J gene: TRBJ2-1; D gene: -
CDR3 DNA: TGCAGTGCTAGTGCTTTAGAGGGAGGCGCAGATACGCAGTATTTT; CDR3 protein: CSASALEGGADTQYF; clone size: many; CDR3 length: 15; V gene: TRBV20-1; J gene: TRBJ2-3; D gene: -
CDR3 DNA: TGTGCCAGCTCCCTAAGGGGGGTTTACAATGAGCAGTTCTTC; CDR3 protein: CASSLRGVYNEQFF; clone size: many; CDR3 length: 14; V gene: TRBV12-3/TRBV12-4; J gene: TRBJ2-1; D gene: -
CDR3 DNA: TGCAGTGCCCCGACAGGGGGGAAGGAAAAACTGTTTTTT; CDR3 protein: CSAPTGGKEKLFF; clone size: -; CDR3 length: 13; V gene: TRBV20-1; J gene: TRBJ1-4; D gene: TRBD1
CDR3 DNA: TGTGCCAGCAGCCCTCCGAGGCCCCGAGATACGCAGTATTTT; CDR3 protein: CASSPPRPRDTQYF; clone size: -; CDR3 length: 14; V gene: TRBV7-9; J gene: TRBJ2-3; D gene: -
CDR3 DNA: TGTGCCAGCAGTCCCAGCGGTGGACAGGGGTTTGGTACGCAGTATTTT; CDR3 protein: CASSPSGGQGFGTQYF; clone size: few; CDR3 length: 16; V gene: TRBV7-2; J gene: TRBJ2-3; D gene: TRBD1
CDR3 DNA: TGCAGTGCTAGGGACACAGGGGGCGACGAGCAGTACTTC; CDR3 protein: CSARDTGGDEQYF; clone size: -; CDR3 length: 13; V gene: TRBV20-1; J gene: TRBJ2-7; D gene: TRBD1
CDR3 DNA: TGCAGTGCTCGGTTGGGCCCCTCCTACGAGCAGTACTTC; CDR3 protein: CSARLGPSYEQYF; clone size: many; CDR3 length: 13; V gene: TRBV20-1; J gene: TRBJ2-7; D gene: -
CDR3 DNA: TGCAGTGCCCTCAGCCCTGCGACTAGCACAGATACGCAGTATTTT; CDR3 protein: CSALSPATSTDTQYF; clone size: many; CDR3 length: 15; V gene: TRBV20-1; J gene: TRBJ2-3; D gene: -
CDR3 DNA: TGTGCTAGCAGCTTAGGGACTAGCGGGAATGAGCAGTTCTTC; CDR3 protein: CASSLGTSGNEQFF; clone size: many; CDR3 length: 14; V gene: TRBV7-7; J gene: TRBJ2-1; D gene: TRBD2
CDR3 DNA: TGCGCCAGCAGCCCCGGGACAGTCTACGAGCAGTACTTC; CDR3 protein: CASSPGTVYEQYF; clone size: many; CDR3 length: 13; V gene: TRBV5-1; J gene: TRBJ2-7; D gene: TRBD1
CDR3 DNA: TGCGCCAGCAGCCAAGACACAGATGAAGAGACCCAGTACTTC; CDR3 protein: CASSQDTDEETQYF; clone size: -; CDR3 length: 14; V gene: TRBV4-3; J gene: TRBJ2-5; D gene: -